Listed here are 2 T cell receptor beta chains from one sample, sequenced in a study of shared T cell receptors in the human thymus. TCRdb keeps only in-frame clones here, not all; method: immunoSEQ multiplex PCR. The sample yields roughly 700,000 clones, approximately 88% seen once. These same data were also listed under a study on human thymus T cells.

Sequencing used thymocytes. These receptors came from a boy younger than two with a congenital heart defect.

The V and J genes are TRBV6-4 and TRBJ2-7, with D perhaps matching TRBD2 (6 bases). Trimming left V 8 bases short and J 3 bases short, with 26 bases between. The CDR3 runs to 17 residues. The germline V gene has CDR1 MRHNA and CDR2 SNTAGT. The chain's CDR3 is CASGPGGRKTGDYEQYF. The CDR3 coding sequence is TGTGCCAGCGGCCCTGGGGGGAGGAAAACGGGCGACTACGAGCAGTACTTC.

This sequence joins TRBV19 and TRBJ1-2; 10 bases are shared with TRBD1. CDR3 length equals 14 residues. CDR1 is LNHDA and CDR2 is SQIVND in the germline V gene (reference sequence). V lost 7 bases to trimming and J lost 4 bases; unmatched junction nucleotides: 6. The CDR3 DNA sequence: TGTGCCAGTATTGGGACAGGGGATCTCTATGGCTACACCTTC. It yields the protein CASIGTGDLYGYTF.